This TCR beta chain was sequenced for a study of shared clonotypes between healthy human individuals. Study results and limitations: Although depth was large, rarefaction showed that sequencing of the sorted subsets was incomplete.

This CDR3 spans 13 amino acids. V was pared by 1 base and J by 8 bases, with 4 bases of the junction left unmatched. Germline V gives CDR1 SGHTA, CDR2 FQGNSA. For this clone: Its target is not known.

At a deep level, the assay was run. It was approximately 0.2 ug DNA, around 33,000 T cell genomes, that sorted-subset replicate PCRs used. Only in-frame clones appear in the TCRdb table, and some are missing; sequencing was by immunoSEQ multiplex PCR. Of some 630,000 clones in the sample, 72% are singletons; the top ten hold about 1.7%. The receptor's source is a woman aged 25 to 39 in good health. The chain links TRBV7-2 to TRBJ1-1; 7 positions match TRBD1. Material for sequencing was memory CD4+ T cells sorted from blood. Subset of the sample: CD45RA-negative fraction. DNA for the CDR3: TGTGCCAGCAGCTTAGTTTTGGACAGGGAAGCTTTCTTT. Encoded protein: CASSLVLDREAFF. Variable domain in full (rest from reference TRBV7-2 and TRBJ1-1): GAGVSQSPSNKVTEKGKDVELRCDPISGHTALYWYRQSLGQGLEFLIYFQGNSAPDKSGLPSDRFSAERTGGSVSTLTIQRTQQEDSAVYLCASSLVLDREAFFGQGTRLTVV.